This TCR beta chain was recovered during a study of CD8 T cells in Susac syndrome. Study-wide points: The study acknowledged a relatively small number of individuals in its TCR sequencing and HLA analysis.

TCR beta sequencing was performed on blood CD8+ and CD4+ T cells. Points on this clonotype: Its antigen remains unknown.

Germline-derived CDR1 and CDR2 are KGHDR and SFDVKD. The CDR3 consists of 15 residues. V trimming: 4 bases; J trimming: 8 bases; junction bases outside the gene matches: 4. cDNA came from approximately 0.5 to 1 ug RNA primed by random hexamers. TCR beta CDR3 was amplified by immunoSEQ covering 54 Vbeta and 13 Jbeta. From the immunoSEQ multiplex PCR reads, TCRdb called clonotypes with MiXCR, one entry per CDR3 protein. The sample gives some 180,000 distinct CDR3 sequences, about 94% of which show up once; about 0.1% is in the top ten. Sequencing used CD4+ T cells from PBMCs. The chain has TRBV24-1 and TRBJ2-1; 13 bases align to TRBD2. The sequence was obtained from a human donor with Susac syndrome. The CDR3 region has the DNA TGTGCCACCAGTGAAACTAGCGGGGGGGCTGATGAGCAGTTCTTC. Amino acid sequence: CATSETSGGADEQFF.